Shown below are 7 T cell receptor beta chains from a single sample sequenced in a study of blood T cells in healthy people across ages (dated by TCRdb to about 2015). The method behind the library was 5' RACE. Sequencing relied on an Illumina HiSeq 2500. A second PCR of about 7 to 12 cycles was run with a J-beta primer mix and a sample-barcoded 5' primer. The public reads were quality trimmed at Q25 with fastp and then assembled into clones with MiXCR by TCRdb, keeping productive beta chains. Merged by CDR3 protein, the rows form single entries marked with the most common genes and DNA. This sample holds approximately 1,000,000 distinct CDR3 sequences; less than 45% were observed only once. The ten largest clones capture roughly 14% of the sample. Sequencing was performed on blood. The receptors originated from a man aged 18 to 30 in good health.

The rearrangement joins TRBV12-3 or TRBV12-4 to TRBJ2-5; the D gene is possibly TRBD1 (6 bases). The V gene lost 4 bases and the J gene lost 11 bases, with 29 bases spanning the gap. The CDR3 is 17 amino acids. This CDR3 reads CASSSRAGVVLSNEQYF. As DNA, the CDR3 is TGTGCCAGCAGTTCCCGAGCAGGGGTAGTTCTTAGCAATGAGCAGTACTTC.

V gene TRBV20-1 combines with J gene TRBJ1-4, with D perhaps matching TRBD1 (6 bases). CDR3 size: 12 residues. Per germline, CDR1 DFQATT and CDR2 SNEGSKA (reference sequence). CDR3 coding DNA: TGCAGCTTTGGACAGAATAATGAAAAACTGTTTTTT. Translation: CSFGQNNEKLFF.

The V and J genes are TRBV7-2 and TRBJ1-5; D possibly corresponds to TRBD1 (5 bases). The CDR3 totals 15 residues. Germline CDR1 reads SGHTA; CDR2 reads FQGNSA. Trimming left V 1 base short and J 0 bases short, with 7 bases between. CDR3 residues: CASSLVGVSNQPQHF. The CDR3 DNA reads as TGTGCCAGCAGCTTAGTGGGGGTTAGCAATCAGCCCCAGCATTTT.

The chain recombines TRBV20-1 with TRBJ1-3, with D uncertain. Germline V gene data show CDR1 as DFQATT and CDR2 as SNEGSKA (reference sequence). The CDR3 is 14 residues long. Trimming cost V 6 bases and J 0 bases, with 12 bases left between them. This CDR3 is CSARYGSSGNTIYF. The CDR3 bases are TGCAGTGCCCGATACGGGAGCTCTGGAAACACCATATATTTT.

The sample holds a few counts of this clonotype. V usage is TRBV5-5 and J usage is TRBJ2-1; TRBD2 is a possible D gene (6 bases). This CDR3 has 15 amino acids. Trimming shortened V by 0 bases and J by 1 base, and 8 bases separated the two germline ends. Per germline, CDR1 SGHKS and CDR2 YYEKEE (reference sequence). The CDR3 region has the DNA TGTGCCAGCAGCTTGGTAGCGGAGTCCTACAATGAGCAGTTCTTC. Translating it yields CASSLVAESYNEQFF.

This clonotype was seen more than once but under ten times. The CDR3 loop is CASSLRDYRDTQYF. The CDR3 nucleotides are TGCGCCAGCAGCTTGAGGGACTACAGAGATACGCAGTATTTT. The chain has TRBV5-1 and TRBJ2-3; 7 positions match TRBD2. V lost 1 base and J lost 5; bases outside the gene matches: 4. CDR1 and CDR2 from the germline V gene are SGHRS and YFSETQ. There are 14 residues in the CDR3. Supplemented by reference TRBV5-1 and TRBJ2-3, the full variable domain reads KAGVTQTPRYLIKTRGQQVTLSCSPISGHRSVSWYQQTPGQGLQFLFEYFSETQRNKGNFPGRFSGRQFSNSRSEMNVSTLELGDSALYLCASSLRDYRDTQYFGPGTRLTVL.

The chain has TRBV7-2 and TRBJ2-1; 9 nucleotides match TRBD2. The CDR3 runs 17 residues. With 1 base clipped from V and 2 bases from J, the junction kept 6 bases outside the gene matches. Per germline, CDR1 SGHTA and CDR2 FQGNSA. For the CDR3, the DNA is TGTGCCAGCAGCTTAGTTCCCCTAGCGGGGACCTACAATGAGCAGTTCTTC. Its protein is CASSLVPLAGTYNEQFF.